The T cell receptor beta chain described here comes from a study of T cell responses to AZD1222 COVID-19 vaccine. Profiling relied on immunoSEQ multiplex PCR, and the TCRdb table lists in-frame clones only, not all of them. This repertoire shows about 75,000 clones, more than 75% found once; its top ten account for more than 15%. The sequence came from an adult who received the AZD1222 COVID-19 vaccine. This specimen consisted of peripheral blood, obtained 28 days after the second AZD1222 dose.

The CDR3 is CASSEETAWELFF. For the CDR3, the DNA is TGTGCCAGCAGTGAAGAGACAGCGTGGGAGCTGTTTTTT. The rearrangement uses TRBV6-1 and TRBJ2-2; D is possibly TRBD1 (5 bases). The CDR3 spans 13 residues. In germline, CDR1 is MNHNS, CDR2 SASEGT. Trimming took 1 base from V and 9 from J, leaving 9 bases between them.